This T cell receptor (beta chain) was captured by sequencing in a study of blood T cell repertoires in COVID-19. Study in general: Italy, Spain and the United States were the sources of the convalescent and acute COVID-19 samples.

The CDR3 loop spans 16 amino acids. Between the trimmed V and J ends, which lost 3 bases and 1 base, there was a span of 12 bases. Germline values: CDR1 SGHAT, CDR2 FQNNGV. In the source study's methods: From reference gene primer amplification, estimates of nucleated cell counts were derived. Using immunoSEQ multiplex PCR, the repertoire was profiled, and TCRdb retains in-frame clones only, with some absent. V, J and clone size were drawn from that table, and D and trimming were deduced from the DNA. Of 140,000 or so clones listed, approximately 85% were seen once; the top ten hold approximately 2%. This clone appeared a few times.

The chain couples TRBV11-2 to TRBJ2-2; D may be TRBD1 (6 bases). The TCR sequence derives from a man aged 70-80 years with acute or convalescent COVID-19. Sequencing was done on a sample of peripheral blood. In nucleotides, the CDR3 is TGTGCCAGCAGCTTTCGGCAACAGGGGAACACCGGGGAGCTGTTTTTT. Translating gives CASSFRQQGNTGELFF. Looking up the rest from reference TRBV11-2 and TRBJ2-2 gives the full variable domain: EAGVAQSPRYKIIEKRQSVAFWCNPISGHATLYWYQQILGQGPKLLIQFQNNGVVDDSQLPKDRFSAERLKGVDSTLKIQPAKLEDSAVYLCASSFRQQGNTGELFFGEGSRLTVL.